A selection of T cell receptor beta chains follows, all from one sample in a study of blood T cell repertoires in COVID-19. Assay: immunoSEQ multiplex PCR; the TCRdb copy retains only in-frame clones and omits some. The sample holds about 76,000 clones, around 87% seen once. Material: peripheral blood. The source is an elderly woman with active or convalescent COVID-19. The conserved cysteine and the conserved F or W are not part of the CDR3 here. Each record gives: CDR3 length, V gene, clone size, J gene, D gene, CDR3 protein. A D gene is named only where the DNA matches it firmly. Only some rows state a clone size, as once, few, many or a class for expanded clones.

CDR3 length: 14
V gene: TRBV24-1
clone size: NA
J gene: TRBJ2-5
D gene: TRBD2
CDR3 protein: ATSKGGSGGWETQY

CDR3 length: 13
V gene: TRBV10-3
clone size: few
J gene: TRBJ2-7
D gene: TRBD1
CDR3 protein: AISEGTGRPYEQY

CDR3 length: 13
V gene: TRBV12-5
clone size: NA
J gene: TRBJ1-1
D gene: NA
CDR3 protein: ASGPTPGLDTEAF

CDR3 length: 11
V gene: TRBV11-2
clone size: once
J gene: TRBJ1-3
D gene: TRBD1
CDR3 protein: ASSLAGTGIFY

CDR3 length: 14
V gene: TRBV7-2
clone size: once
J gene: TRBJ2-6
D gene: NA
CDR3 protein: ASSPSRASGANVLT

CDR3 length: 11
V gene: TRBV7-2
clone size: NA
J gene: TRBJ2-5
D gene: NA
CDR3 protein: ASRGGAGETQY

CDR3 length: 12
V gene: TRBV2
clone size: NA
J gene: TRBJ2-6
D gene: NA
CDR3 protein: ASHFLSGANVLT

CDR3 length: 11
V gene: TRBV3-1/TRBV3-2
clone size: NA
J gene: TRBJ1-4
D gene: TRBD1
CDR3 protein: ASSPPQGEKLF

CDR3 length: 11
V gene: TRBV6-5
clone size: NA
J gene: TRBJ1-5
D gene: NA
CDR3 protein: ASSKQVNQPQH

CDR3 length: 13
V gene: TRBV5-1
clone size: NA
J gene: TRBJ2-3
D gene: TRBD2
CDR3 protein: ASSLASGGTDTQY

CDR3 length: 14
V gene: TRBV4-3
clone size: many
J gene: TRBJ2-7
D gene: TRBD2
CDR3 protein: ASSQDGLAGVYEQY

CDR3 length: 12
V gene: TRBV6-1
clone size: NA
J gene: TRBJ1-5
D gene: NA
CDR3 protein: ASSEAPGPQPQH

CDR3 length: 11
V gene: TRBV7-3
clone size: NA
J gene: TRBJ1-1
D gene: NA
CDR3 protein: ASSLRGDTEAF

CDR3 length: 12
V gene: TRBV19
clone size: NA
J gene: TRBJ2-3
D gene: NA
CDR3 protein: ASSIWGGQDTQY

CDR3 length: 11
V gene: TRBV28
clone size: once
J gene: TRBJ2-7
D gene: NA
CDR3 protein: ASSGGSSYEQY

CDR3 length: 10
V gene: TRBV6-1
clone size: NA
J gene: TRBJ2-3
D gene: NA
CDR3 protein: ASSEQTDTQY

CDR3 length: 12
V gene: TRBV2
clone size: NA
J gene: TRBJ1-4
D gene: NA
CDR3 protein: ASSAGRGGEKLF

CDR3 length: 12
V gene: TRBV11-2
clone size: NA
J gene: TRBJ1-1
D gene: NA
CDR3 protein: ASSPLDRNTEAF

CDR3 length: 12
V gene: TRBV29-1
clone size: NA
J gene: TRBJ2-3
D gene: NA
CDR3 protein: SVEEPGRPDTQY

CDR3 length: 11
V gene: TRBV29-1
clone size: NA
J gene: TRBJ1-2
D gene: TRBD1
CDR3 protein: SVPTGENYGYT

CDR3 length: 11
V gene: TRBV29-1
clone size: NA
J gene: TRBJ1-4
D gene: TRBD1
CDR3 protein: SVKDRVAEKLF

CDR3 length: 12
V gene: TRBV18
clone size: NA
J gene: TRBJ2-5
D gene: NA
CDR3 protein: ASSPLGAGETQY

CDR3 length: 12
V gene: TRBV4-2
clone size: NA
J gene: TRBJ1-1
D gene: TRBD1
CDR3 protein: ASSQTGTAAEAF

CDR3 length: 12
V gene: TRBV6-5
clone size: few
J gene: TRBJ1-5
D gene: NA
CDR3 protein: ASSSQGAGQPQH

CDR3 length: 12
V gene: TRBV19
clone size: NA
J gene: TRBJ1-2
D gene: TRBD1
CDR3 protein: ASSSQGQGSGYT

CDR3 length: 11
V gene: TRBV19
clone size: few
J gene: TRBJ2-7
D gene: TRBD1
CDR3 protein: ASERQGTYEQY

CDR3 length: 11
V gene: TRBV9
clone size: NA
J gene: TRBJ1-1
D gene: NA
CDR3 protein: ASSGGLTVEAF

CDR3 length: 17
V gene: TRBV7-8
clone size: NA
J gene: TRBJ1-4
D gene: TRBD1
CDR3 protein: ASSQSRGRPYATNEKLF